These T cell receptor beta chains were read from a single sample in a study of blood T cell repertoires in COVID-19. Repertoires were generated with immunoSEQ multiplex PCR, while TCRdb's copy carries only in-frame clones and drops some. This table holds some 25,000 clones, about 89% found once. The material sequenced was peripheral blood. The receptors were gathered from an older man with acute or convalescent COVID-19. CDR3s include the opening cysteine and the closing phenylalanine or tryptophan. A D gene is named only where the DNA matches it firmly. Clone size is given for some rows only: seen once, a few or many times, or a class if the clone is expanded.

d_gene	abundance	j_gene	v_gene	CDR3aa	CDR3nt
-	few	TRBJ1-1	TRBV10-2	CATRRNRDGAEAFF	TGCGCCACCAGGAGGAACAGGGATGGGGCTGAAGCTTTCTTT
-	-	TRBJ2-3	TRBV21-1	CASSKAESTDTQYF	TGTGCCAGCAGCAAAGCGGAGTCCACAGATACGCAGTATTTT
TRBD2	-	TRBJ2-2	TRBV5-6	CASSPGTSANTGELFF	TGTGCCAGCAGCCCAGGGACTAGCGCGAACACCGGGGAGCTGTTTTTT
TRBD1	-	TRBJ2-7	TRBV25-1	CASSGTGGQGEQYF	TGTGCCAGCAGTGGGACAGGGGGCCAGGGCGAGCAGTACTTC
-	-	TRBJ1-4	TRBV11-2	CASSKSRQANEKLFF	TGTGCCAGCAGTAAGTCCCGACAGGCTAATGAAAAACTGTTTTTT
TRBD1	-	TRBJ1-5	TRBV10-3	CAIKAFDRDGNQPQHF	TGTGCCATCAAGGCCTTTGACAGGGACGGCAATCAGCCCCAGCATTTT
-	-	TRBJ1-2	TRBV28	CASSFNSYGYTF	TGTGCCAGCAGTTTTAACAGCTATGGCTACACCTTC
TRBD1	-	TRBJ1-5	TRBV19	CASSNRGREQPQHF	TGTGCCAGTAGTAACAGGGGGCGCGAACAGCCCCAGCATTTT
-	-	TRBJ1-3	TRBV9	CASSVGPTSSGNTIYF	TGTGCCAGCAGCGTCGGTCCCACGAGCTCTGGAAACACCATATATTTT
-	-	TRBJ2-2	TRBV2	CASREGTGELFF	TGTGCCAGCAGGGAGGGTACCGGGGAGCTGTTTTTT
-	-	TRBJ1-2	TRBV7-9	CASNPTVNGYTF	TGTGCCAGCAACCCGACAGTAAATGGCTACACCTTC
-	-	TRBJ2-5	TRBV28	CASSPSAQRAWETQYF	TGTGCCAGCAGCCCTTCCGCCCAGCGGGCGTGGGAGACCCAGTACTTC
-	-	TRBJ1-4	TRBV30	CAWRAGGGDEKLFF	TGTGCCTGGAGAGCCGGCGGGGGGGATGAAAAACTGTTTTTT
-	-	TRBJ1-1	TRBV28	CASNVGDSEAFF	TGTGCCAGTAATGTCGGGGACTCTGAAGCTTTCTTT
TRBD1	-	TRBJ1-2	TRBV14	CASSTVWDSKIYGYTF	TGTGCCAGCAGCACTGTGTGGGACAGCAAAATCTATGGCTACACCTTC
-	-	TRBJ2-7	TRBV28	CAWGRVNEQYF	TGTGCCTGGGGCCGAGTTAACGAGCAGTACTTC
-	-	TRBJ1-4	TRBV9	CASSVEAGEKLFF	TGTGCCAGCAGCGTAGAGGCGGGGGAAAAACTGTTTTTT
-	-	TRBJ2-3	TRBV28	CASTPDTDTQYF	TGTGCCAGCACCCCAGACACAGATACGCAGTATTTT
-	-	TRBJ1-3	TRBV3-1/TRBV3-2	CASSQAGASGNTIYF	TGTGCCAGCAGCCAGGCAGGGGCCTCTGGAAACACCATATATTTT
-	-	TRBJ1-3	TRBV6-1	CASSEQAGSGNTIYF	TGTGCCAGCAGTGAACAGGCGGGCTCTGGAAACACCATATATTTT
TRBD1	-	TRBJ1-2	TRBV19	CASSMIGTDNYGYTF	TGTGCCAGTAGTATGATTGGGACAGATAACTATGGCTACACCTTC
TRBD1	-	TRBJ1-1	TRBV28	CASRPTGDRGDTEAFF	TGTGCCAGCAGACCAACGGGGGACAGGGGTGACACTGAAGCTTTCTTT
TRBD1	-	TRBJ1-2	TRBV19	CASSLPTGYGYTF	TGTGCCAGTAGTCTTCCGACAGGGTATGGCTACACCTTC
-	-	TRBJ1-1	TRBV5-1	CASSSQGYKAFF	TGCGCCAGCAGCTCCCAGGGTTACAAAGCTTTCTTT
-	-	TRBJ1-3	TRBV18	CASSPGQFSGNTIYF	TGTGCCAGCTCACCTGGACAGTTCTCTGGAAACACCATATATTTT
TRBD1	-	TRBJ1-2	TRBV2	CAGTTGGGYTF	TGTGCCGGAACGACAGGGGGGGGCTACACCTTC
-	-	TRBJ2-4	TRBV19	CASREGGIQYF	TGTGCCAGTAGGGAGGGAGGCATTCAGTACTTC
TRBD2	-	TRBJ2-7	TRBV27	CASSFRGSGRWPSEEQYF	TGTGCCAGCAGTTTTAGGGGTAGCGGGAGGTGGCCATCGGAAGAGCAGTACTTC
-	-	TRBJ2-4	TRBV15	CATSRDRVNIQYF	TGTGCCACCAGCAGAGACCGCGTTAACATTCAGTACTTC
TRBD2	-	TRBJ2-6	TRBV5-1	CASSLGGGSGANVLTF	TGCGCCAGCAGCTTGGGGGGAGGGTCTGGGGCCAACGTCCTGACTTTC
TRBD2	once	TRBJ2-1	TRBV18	CASSPTVAGGSSYNEQFF	TGTGCCAGCTCACCAACGGTAGCGGGGGGAAGCTCCTACAATGAGCAGTTCTTC
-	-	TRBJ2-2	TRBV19	CASRIGRRDTGELFF	TGTGCCAGTAGAATTGGGAGGAGGGACACCGGGGAGCTGTTTTTT
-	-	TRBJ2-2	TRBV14	CASSLLTGTLNTGELFF	TGTGCCAGCAGCCTTCTGACCGGGACATTGAACACCGGGGAGCTGTTTTTT
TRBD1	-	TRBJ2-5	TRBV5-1	CASSLGTGGAEETQYF	TGCGCCAGCAGCTTAGGGACAGGGGGCGCGGAAGAGACCCAGTACTTC
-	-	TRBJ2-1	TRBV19	CATRPGLDALEQFF	TGTGCCACCCGACCGGGACTGGATGCACTCGAGCAGTTCTTC
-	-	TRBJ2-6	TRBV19	CASTHQAGANVLTF	TGTGCCAGTACCCATCAGGCAGGGGCCAACGTCCTGACTTTC
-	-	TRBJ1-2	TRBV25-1	CASSRQFGYTF	TGTGCCAGCAGTAGACAGTTTGGCTACACCTTC
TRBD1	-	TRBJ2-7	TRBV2	CASSGDRAGEQYF	TGTGCCAGCAGCGGAGACAGGGCGGGCGAGCAGTACTTC
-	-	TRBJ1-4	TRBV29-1	CSAAPATNEKLFF	TGCAGCGCCGCCCCAGCAACTAATGAAAAACTGTTTTTT
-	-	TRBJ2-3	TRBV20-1	CGGAGTDTQYF	TGCGGGGGCGCCGGCACAGATACGCAGTATTTT
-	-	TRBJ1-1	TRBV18	CASSPPTGFTEAFF	TGTGCCAGCTCACCACCCACAGGGTTTACTGAAGCTTTCTTT
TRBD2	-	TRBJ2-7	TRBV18	CASSPTSGIYEQYF	TGTGCCAGCTCACCCACAAGCGGGATATACGAGCAGTACTTC
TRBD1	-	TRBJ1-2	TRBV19	CASSEPDRARVGYTF	TGTGCCAGTAGTGAGCCGGACAGGGCTCGGGTTGGCTACACCTTC
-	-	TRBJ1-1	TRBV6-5	CASSRGRGWTEAFF	TGTGCCAGCAGCCGCGGGAGGGGGTGGACTGAAGCTTTCTTT
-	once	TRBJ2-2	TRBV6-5	CASSRVSGELFF	TGTGCCAGCAGCAGGGTCTCCGGGGAGCTGTTTTTT
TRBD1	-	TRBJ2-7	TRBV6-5	CASSFSGTGSYEQYF	TGTGCCAGCAGTTTTTCCGGGACAGGCTCCTACGAGCAGTACTTC
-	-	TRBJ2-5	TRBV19	CASSRNEGETQYF	TGTGCCAGTAGCAGGAACGAAGGAGAGACCCAGTACTTC
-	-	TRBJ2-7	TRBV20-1	CSASRGGMVLVEQYF	TGCAGTGCTAGTCGCGGCGGGATGGTCTTGGTGGAGCAGTACTTC
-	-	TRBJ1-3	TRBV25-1	CASSAERNTIYF	TGTGCCAGCAGTGCAGAAAGAAACACCATATATTTT
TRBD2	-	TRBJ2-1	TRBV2	CASGTSGRISYNEQFF	TGTGCCAGCGGGACTAGCGGGAGAATATCCTACAATGAGCAGTTCTTC
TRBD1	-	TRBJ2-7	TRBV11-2	CASSPVGQGETYEQYF	TGTGCCAGCAGCCCGGTCGGACAGGGAGAGACCTACGAGCAGTACTTC
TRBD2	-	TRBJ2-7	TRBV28	CASVRAPGGPSYEQYF	TGTGCCAGCGTCCGGGCCCCGGGAGGGCCTTCCTACGAGCAGTACTTC
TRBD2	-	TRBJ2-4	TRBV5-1	CASSLSGRVGNIQYF	TGCGCCAGCAGCTTGAGCGGGAGGGTCGGGAACATTCAGTACTTC
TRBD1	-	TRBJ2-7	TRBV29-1	CSVVSWDRATYEQYF	TGCAGCGTTGTATCTTGGGACAGGGCGACCTACGAGCAGTACTTC
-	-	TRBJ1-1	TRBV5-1	CASSLSGQPNTEAFF	TGCGCCAGCAGCTTGAGTGGACAACCGAACACTGAAGCTTTCTTT
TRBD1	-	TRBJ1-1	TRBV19	CASSATGGMNTEAFF	TGTGCCAGTAGTGCTACAGGGGGCATGAACACTGAAGCTTTCTTT
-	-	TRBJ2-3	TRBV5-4	CATHPAVGALGDTQYF	TGTGCCACACACCCGGCTGTTGGGGCCCTGGGGGATACGCAGTATTTT
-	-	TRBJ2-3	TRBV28	CASTLSGRSTDTQYF	TGTGCCAGCACCCTTTCTGGGAGAAGCACAGATACGCAGTATTTT